This passage covers 29 T cell receptor beta chains from one sample sequenced in a study of identical twins. One entry per CDR3 protein, called by TCRdb with MiXCR from the 5' RACE reads. The data show 450,000 or so distinct CDR3 sequences, roughly 26% seen once. Separately, the same data were catalogued under a study of T cells expressing NK-cell markers.

Material for sequencing was CD4+ T cells sorted from blood. Receptors originate from a young woman in good health.

This chain connects TRBV11-2 to TRBJ2-5; TRBD2 is a possible D gene (5 bases). The CDR3 loop spans 15 amino acids. V dropped 5 bases and J dropped 7 bases, with 20 bases sitting between them. Germline V gene sequence: CDR1 SGHAT, CDR2 FQNNGV. Here the CDR3 reads CASSHLRGVVRTQYF. In DNA form, the CDR3 reads TGTGCCAGCAGCCACTTACGGGGTGTCGTAAGGACCCAGTACTTC. The full variable domain, its missing parts supplied by reference TRBV11-2 and TRBJ2-5, is EAGVAQSPRYKIIEKRQSVAFWCNPISGHATLYWYQQILGQGPKLLIQFQNNGVVDDSQLPKDRFSAERLKGVDSTLKIQPAKLEDSAVYLCASSHLRGVVRTQYFGPGTRLLVL.

This clonotype was observed a handful of times. The V and J genes are TRBV11-2 and TRBJ2-7; 9 bases match TRBD2. This CDR3 spans 15 amino acids. After removal of 6 bases from V and 2 bases from J, the junction contained 8 bases not matched to a gene. Germline lookup yields CDR1 SGHAT and CDR2 FQNNGV. CDR3 amino acids: CASREFSGRAYEQYF. The CDR3 region has the DNA TGTGCCAGCAGGGAATTTAGCGGGAGAGCCTACGAGCAGTACTTC. Variable domain in full (rest from reference TRBV11-2 and TRBJ2-7): EAGVAQSPRYKIIEKRQSVAFWCNPISGHATLYWYQQILGQGPKLLIQFQNNGVVDDSQLPKDRFSAERLKGVDSTLKIQPAKLEDSAVYLCASREFSGRAYEQYFGPGTRLTVT.

The chain combines TRBV9 with TRBJ1-2; TRBD1 might be the D (6 bases). The CDR3 sequence is 14 residues long. V lost 1 base, J lost 5 bases, and 12 bases lay in between. Germline CDR1 is SGDLS and CDR2 is YYNGEE. The CDR3: CASSVRTARYGYTF. The CDR3 DNA is TGTGCCAGCAGCGTACGGACAGCCCGATATGGCTACACCTTC.

The V call is TRBV9, the J call TRBJ2-3; D unresolved. The CDR3 has 15 amino acids. Per the germline V gene, CDR1 is SGDLS and CDR2 is YYNGEE. The V end lost 4 bases, the J end lost 5 bases, and 17 bases lay between the germline ends. The CDR3 sequence: CASSLAGLGGDTQYF. CDR3 DNA: TGTGCCAGCAGCCTCGCCGGTTTGGGTGGAGATACGCAGTATTTT.

This clonotype was observed a few times. The genes are TRBV24-1 and TRBJ2-5; 11 nucleotides line up with TRBD2. V was pared by 1 base and J by 0 bases, with 6 bases of the junction left unmatched. Germline CDR1 KGHDR, CDR2 SFDVKD. The CDR3 spans 18 residues. The CDR3 nucleotides read TGTGCCACCAGTGATTTCCTAGCGGGGGGCTTGTACCAAGAGACCCAGTACTTC. Amino acid sequence: CATSDFLAGGLYQETQYF.

This chain links TRBV5-1 with TRBJ2-7; TRBD1 aligns across 8 bases. CDR1 and CDR2 (germline): SGHRS, YFSETQ. The J segment lost 2 bases and the V segment lost 4 bases, leaving 11 bases of the junction unmatched. This CDR3 comprises 16 residues. CDR3 loop: CASSQRTGTGAYEQYF. In DNA, the CDR3 is TGCGCCAGCAGCCAACGGACAGGGACCGGCGCCTACGAGCAGTACTTC.

This rearrangement joins TRBV7-2 to TRBJ1-5; D is unclear. Trimming pared 5 bases from V and 5 bases from J, leaving 10 bases between. Germline values: CDR1 SGHTA, CDR2 FQGNSA. The CDR3 is 13 residues long. CDR3 in DNA: TGTGCCAGCAGCGGTGACAACCATCAGCCCCAGCATTTT. Translation gives CASSGDNHQPQHF.

The chain is built from TRBV7-8 and TRBJ2-5; D ambiguous. V shed 1 base and J shed 4 bases, with 7 bases lying between them. The germline V gene encodes CDR1 SGHVS and CDR2 FQNEAQ. This CDR3 is built from 13 residues. CDR3 sequence (DNA): TGTGCCAGCAGCTTAGATCTACGAGAGACCCAGTACTTC. Protein: CASSLDLRETQYF.

V is TRBV6-1 and J is TRBJ2-1; 9 bases match TRBD2. The length of the CDR3 is 14 residues. Per the germline V gene, CDR1 is MNHNS and CDR2 is SASEGT. V trimming: 7 bases; J trimming: 6 bases; junction bases outside the gene matches: 7. In nucleotides, the CDR3 is TGTGCCAGCACTGCCTTTAGCGGGGGCAATGAGCAGTTCTTC. Protein: CASTAFSGGNEQFF.

This clonotype was seen more than once but under ten times. This chain connects TRBV6-6 to TRBJ2-7; D is uncertain. Germline V gene lookup returns CDR1 MNHNY and CDR2 SVGAGI (reference sequence). With 1 base removed from V and 3 bases from J, the gap between germline ends came to 4 bases. The CDR3 extends over 12 amino acids. CDR3 coding DNA: TGTGCCAGCAGTTACTTGGACTACGAGCAGTACTTC. This gives the protein CASSYLDYEQYF.

The CDR3 sequence is CASSPTGTTIYNEQFF. The CDR3 coding sequence is TGTGCCAGCAGTCCCACCGGGACTACAATCTACAATGAGCAGTTCTTC. V usage is TRBV6-1 and J usage is TRBJ2-1, with 7 nucleotides matching TRBD2. The CDR3 has 16 residues. V gave up 5 bases and J gave up 3 bases; unmatched junction bases: 10. From germline, CDR1 is MNHNS and CDR2 SASEGT.

This clonotype was detected a few times. The CDR3 bases are TGTGCCAGCAGCTATCCGGGCGAAGATACGCAGTATTTT. This sequence encodes CASSYPGEDTQYF. V and J are TRBV7-2 and TRBJ2-3, with D hard to call. V gave up 4 bases and J gave up 5 bases, with 10 bases separating them. CDR1 SGHTA and CDR2 FQGNSA come from the germline V gene. CDR3 length: 13 residues.

The V call is TRBV5-1, the J call TRBJ2-5, with a possible D match to TRBD2 (7 bases). CDR3 size: 15 residues. In germline, CDR1 is SGHRS, CDR2 YFSETQ. The V and J ends lost 3 bases and 1 base respectively, with 13 bases between them. The CDR3: CASSSYGGPQETQYF. The CDR3 bases are TGCGCCAGCAGCTCCTACGGGGGGCCCCAAGAGACCCAGTACTTC. The full variable domain, with the rest looked up from reference TRBV5-1 and TRBJ2-5, is KAGVTQTPRYLIKTRGQQVTLSCSPISGHRSVSWYQQTPGQGLQFLFEYFSETQRNKGNFPGRFSGRQFSNSRSEMNVSTLELGDSALYLCASSSYGGPQETQYFGPGTRLLVL.

This clonotype was counted between two and nine times. CDR3 coding DNA: TGTGCCAGCTCACCCAGGGTTCCGAGCTCCTACAATGAGCAGTTCTTC. Protein sequence: CASSPRVPSSYNEQFF. The gene calls are TRBV18 and TRBJ2-1; D perhaps matches TRBD1 (5 bases). The germline gives CDR1 KGHSH, CDR2 LQKENI. Trimming removed 3 bases from V and 0 bases from J, with 12 bases in between. The CDR3 contains 16 residues.

The gene calls are TRBV7-2 and TRBJ2-3; 10 bases align to TRBD2. The J segment lost 4 bases and the V segment lost 5 bases, leaving 9 bases of the junction unmatched. From germline, CDR1 is SGHTA and CDR2 FQGNSA. The CDR3 runs 16 residues. CDR3 in amino acids: CASSLKPGLASDTQYF. As DNA, the CDR3 is TGTGCCAGCAGCCTCAAGCCGGGACTAGCGTCAGATACGCAGTATTTT.

The chain couples TRBV20-1 to TRBJ1-4; D not resolved. V dropped 6 bases and J dropped 6 bases, with 14 bases sitting between them. The CDR3 has 13 residues. Germline V gene lookup returns CDR1 DFQATT and CDR2 SNEGSKA (reference sequence). CDR3 DNA: TGCAGTGCCGCGCGTAGGGAGGATGAAAAACTGTTTTTT. Its protein product is CSAARREDEKLFF.

V gene TRBV20-1 combines with J gene TRBJ1-4; D ambiguous. The CDR3 spans 12 residues. Germline assignment: CDR1 DFQATT and CDR2 SNEGSKA (reference sequence). The V gene lost 6 bases and the J gene lost 7 bases, with 12 bases spanning the gap. Written as DNA, the CDR3 is TGCAGTGCAGGTGTGAGAGGTGAAAAACTGTTTTTT. Its protein product is CSAGVRGEKLFF.

Only a few counts were recorded for this clonotype. V is TRBV14 and J is TRBJ1-2; a weak D match, TRBD1 (5 bases). There are 13 residues in the CDR3. From germline, CDR1 is SGHDN and CDR2 FVKESK. Trimming removed 0 bases at V and 7 bases at J, with 9 bases between. CDR3 nucleotides: TGTGCCAGCAGCCAAGATCTGGGGACTGGCTACACCTTC. As protein: CASSQDLGTGYTF.

The chain is built from TRBV20-1 and TRBJ2-3; D is uncertain. V was clipped by 1 base and J by 6 bases, with 14 bases between them. In germline, CDR1 is DFQATT, CDR2 SNEGSKA (reference sequence). The CDR3 is 14 residues long. CDR3 residues: CSARGPTTTDTQYF. The CDR3 DNA is TGCAGTGCTAGAGGGCCCACGACCACGGATACGCAGTATTTT.

Only a few counts were recorded for this clonotype. The chain recombines TRBV12-3 or TRBV12-4 with TRBJ1-2, with unresolved D. Trimming took off 6 bases at V and 4 bases at J, with 9 bases between the two ends. The CDR3 is made up of 12 amino acids. CDR3 nucleotides: TGTGCCAGCAGCATGCGGGGCTATGGCTACACCTTC. This gives the protein CASSMRGYGYTF.

This clonotype has just a few counts. This chain links TRBV7-9 with TRBJ1-5; D is possibly TRBD1 (5 bases). Germline V gene lookup returns CDR1 SEHNR and CDR2 FQNEAQ (reference sequence). The CDR3 loop spans 13 amino acids. V shed 2 bases and J shed 7 bases, with 9 bases lying between them. CDR3 residues: CASSLQGGQPQHF. The CDR3 nucleotides are TGTGCCAGCAGCTTACAGGGAGGGCAGCCCCAGCATTTT. Using reference TRBV7-9 and TRBJ1-5 for the parts outside the CDR3, the full variable domain is DTGVSQNPRHKITKRGQNVTFRCDPISEHNRLYWYRQTLGQGPEFLTYFQNEAQLEKSRLLSDRFSAERPKGSFSTLEIQRTEQGDSAMYLCASSLQGGQPQHFGDGTRLSIL.

This clonotype was seen a handful of times. The chain uses TRBV21-1 and TRBJ2-7; the table names TRBD2, a call not compared with the DNA. TRBV21-1 represents a pseudogene. This CDR3 region has 17 residues. The CDR3 sequence: CASSKFVEVNPSNEQYF. The CDR3 DNA reads TGTGCCAGCAGCAAATTTGTGGAGGTAAATCCTTCCAACGAGCAGTACTTC.

This chain joins TRBV2 and TRBJ1-1; D is unclear. CDR1 SNHLY and CDR2 FYNNEI come from the germline V gene. Trimming cost V 1 base and J 11 bases, with 8 bases left between them. The CDR3 has 11 amino acids. CDR3 sequence reads: CASSEGVRAFF. Written as DNA, the CDR3 is TGTGCCAGCAGTGAAGGCGTTCGGGCTTTCTTT.

This clonotype was detected a few times. The chain combines TRBV11-2 with TRBJ2-1; TRBD2 is a possible D gene (5 bases). CDR1 and CDR2 (germline): SGHAT, FQNNGV. This CDR3 has 14 residues. Trimming took off 5 bases at V and 6 bases at J, with 14 bases between the two ends. Written as DNA, the CDR3 is TGTGCCAGCAGCCGCGCCGGACTTACCAATGAGCAGTTCTTC. It yields the protein CASSRAGLTNEQFF. Full variable domain (remainder filled in from reference TRBV11-2 and TRBJ2-1): EAGVAQSPRYKIIEKRQSVAFWCNPISGHATLYWYQQILGQGPKLLIQFQNNGVVDDSQLPKDRFSAERLKGVDSTLKIQPAKLEDSAVYLCASSRAGLTNEQFFGPGTRLTVL.

In the case of this clonotype: A read error is likely, as this CDR3 ends without the conserved phenylalanine or tryptophan. V is TRBV2 and J is TRBJ2-7; D is ambiguous. The CDR3 loop spans 12 amino acids. Trimming took 5 bases from V and 7 from J, leaving 12 bases between them. Per germline, CDR1 SNHLY and CDR2 FYNNEI. CDR3 DNA: TGTGCCAGCAGTCCGGACCGGAATGAGCAGTACCTC. This sequence encodes CASSPDRNEQYL.

This clonotype was observed a handful of times. The chain carries TRBV6-2 or TRBV6-3 and TRBJ2-3, with 8 nucleotides matching TRBD1. Germline loops: CDR1 MNHEY, CDR2 SVGEGT. The CDR3 extends over 17 amino acids. Germline trimming cut 4 bases from V and 0 bases from J; bases unmatched to any gene: 9. CDR3 in amino acids: CASSSRGQGSSTDTQYF. The CDR3 nucleotides read TGTGCCAGCAGTTCCCGAGGACAGGGCAGTAGCACAGATACGCAGTATTTT.

V is TRBV12-2 and J is TRBJ1-1. TRBV12-2 is annotated as a pseudogene. The CDR3 runs to 9 residues. CDR3 DNA sequence: TGTGCAAGTCGCCCACAAGCTTTCTTT. This sequence encodes CASRPQAFF.

This clonotype was observed a few times. V usage is TRBV18 and J usage is TRBJ1-4; D is unclear. CDR3 size: 15 residues. Germline assignment: CDR1 KGHSH and CDR2 LQKENI. V lost 1 base to trimming and J lost 4 bases, with 10 bases between them. The CDR3 region has the DNA TGTGCCAGCTCACCACGGCCCGTTCTTAATGAAAAACTGTTTTTT. This sequence encodes CASSPRPVLNEKLFF.

This clonotype was counted only a few times. A much larger clonotype is one base distant, so this may be a read error. The chain combines TRBV7-2 with TRBJ2-5, with D maybe TRBD1 (5 bases). V lost 1 base and J 7 bases, leaving 7 bases between the germline ends. Germline V gives CDR1 SGHTA, CDR2 FQGNSA. There are 12 residues in the CDR3. CDR3 sequence: CASSLDRGTQYF. The CDR3 DNA reads TGTGCCAGCAGCTTAGATAGGGGGACCCAGTACTTC.